These 24 T cell receptor beta chains were sequenced from one sample in a study of CD8+ T cells in alopecia areata. Indicated treatment: oral pan-JAK inhibitor, 5-10 mg twice daily. cDNA prepared by RNA extraction and subsequent reverse transcription served as the template for sequencing. The method was immunoSEQ multiplex PCR; TCRdb's version includes in-frame clones alone and lacks a portion of them. The table lists 150,000 to 250,000 clones, around 60% of them singletons. Sequences were derived from CD4+ T cells sorted from blood, sampled at week 4, from a patient treated with tofacitinib. Receptors originate from a human donor with alopecia areata.

This clone has more than one count but fewer than ten. The chain joins TRBV18 to TRBJ1-2; 7 bases align to TRBD1. Germline CDR1 KGHSH, CDR2 LQKENI. J lost 4 bases, V lost 3 bases, and 11 bases had no gene match. There are 16 residues in the CDR3. The CDR3 loop is CASSPSRQGAAYGYTF. CDR3 sequence (DNA): TGTGCCAGCTCACCGTCGAGACAGGGAGCGGCCTATGGCTACACCTTC.

The rearrangement links TRBV7-9 to TRBJ2-3; 7 nucleotides agree with TRBD2. The CDR3 runs 15 residues. V lost 1 base, J lost 6 bases, and 7 bases stayed unmatched. Germline loops: CDR1 SEHNR, CDR2 FQNEAQ (reference sequence). The DNA of the CDR3 is TGTGCCAGCAGCTTAGGAGAGGCGGGAGCGGATACGCAGTATTTT. Translated: CASSLGEAGADTQYF.

The V gene is TRBV5-6, the J gene TRBJ1-2; D is perhaps TRBD1 (5 bases). The V gene's germline CDR1 is SGHDT and CDR2 YYEEEE. Trimming took off 5 bases at V and 10 bases at J, with 18 bases between the two ends. The CDR3 has 13 amino acids. The CDR3 spells CASRWDRLGFYTF. CDR3 nucleotides: TGTGCCAGCAGGTGGGACCGCCTGGGGTTCTACACCTTC.

CDR3 loop: CASSLGPPRQETQYF. DNA for the CDR3: TGTGCCAGCAGCTTGGGGCCCCCGAGGCAAGAGACCCAGTACTTC. This rearrangement joins TRBV5-4 to TRBJ2-5, with D unresolved. Per germline, CDR1 SGHNT and CDR2 YYREEE (reference sequence). This CDR3 spans 15 amino acids. V dropped 0 bases and J dropped 2 bases, with 11 bases sitting between them.

The V and J genes are TRBV29-1 and TRBJ1-1; possibly TRBD1 for D (5 bases). Between the trimmed V and J ends, which lost 5 bases and 1 base, there was a span of 11 bases. Germline loops: CDR1 SQVTM, CDR2 ANQGSEA. The CDR3 runs to 13 residues. CDR3 sequence: CSVWWGPNTEAFF. CDR3 DNA sequence: TGCAGCGTTTGGTGGGGCCCGAACACTGAAGCTTTCTTT.

The chain couples TRBV30 to TRBJ1-6, with TRBD1 matching over 8 bases. Germline V lookup: CDR1 GTSNPN, CDR2 SVGIG (reference sequence). Trimming removed 8 bases from V and 7 bases from J; junction bases left unmatched: 7. CDR3 length: 13 amino acids. CDR3 amino acids: CATRDRRNSPLHF. The CDR3 DNA reads TGTGCCACCCGGGACAGGAGAAATTCACCCCTCCACTTT.

This clone was detected only once. This chain connects TRBV6-1 to TRBJ2-5, with 7 bases fitting TRBD1. Germline trimming cut 5 bases from V and 1 base from J; bases unmatched to any gene: 4. Germline-derived CDR1 and CDR2 are MNHNS and SASEGT. The length of the CDR3 is 14 residues. As DNA, the CDR3 is TGTGCCAGCAGTAAGGACAGGAGCCAAGAGACCCAGTACTTC. Translating gives CASSKDRSQETQYF.

The rearrangement uses TRBV5-1 and TRBJ2-3; 7 positions match TRBD2. CDR3 length equals 16 residues. V lost 4 bases to trimming and J lost 6 bases; unmatched junction nucleotides: 14. Germline-derived CDR1 and CDR2 are SGHRS and YFSETQ. The DNA for the CDR3 is TGCGCCAGCAGCAAAGCTTCTATAGCAGCGGGGGATACGCAGTATTTT. It yields the protein CASSKASIAAGDTQYF.

CDR3 residues: CASSLSGGETQYF. The DNA of the CDR3 is TGTGCCAGCAGTTTATCTGGGGGAGAGACCCAGTACTTC. The V gene is TRBV28, the J gene TRBJ2-5, with D possibly called TRBD1 or TRBD2 (5 bases each). Germline V gives CDR1 MDHEN, CDR2 SYDVKM. The CDR3 has 13 residues. V lost 1 base and J 4 bases, leaving 7 bases between the germline ends.

This clone occurred once. The chain joins TRBV6-1 to TRBJ2-2; no firm D call. This CDR3 region has 15 residues. The germline V and J ends were trimmed by 0 bases and 2 bases, with 7 bases remaining between them. In germline, CDR1 is MNHNS, CDR2 SASEGT. CDR3 nucleotides: TGTGCCAGCAGTGAAGCTTGGCTAAACACCGGGGAGCTGTTTTTT. This translates into CASSEAWLNTGELFF.

This clone has a handful of counts. The sample contains more than one DNA sequence encoding this CDR3. This chain uses TRBV28 with TRBJ2-1; D not certain. This CDR3 contains 11 residues. V dropped 7 bases and J dropped 4 bases, with 5 bases sitting between them. Germline CDR1 and CDR2: MDHEN and SYDVKM. In nucleotides, the CDR3 is TGTGCCAGCACCTGGTACAATGAGCAGTTCTTC. As protein: CASTWYNEQFF.

CDR3 DNA sequence: TGTGCCTGGAGTAGAGGGTTCGCAGATACGCAGTATTTT. Its protein is CAWSRGFADTQYF. The gene calls are TRBV30 and TRBJ2-3; a possible D gene is TRBD2 (5 bases). V shed 2 bases and J shed 4 bases, with 10 bases lying between them. Germline V gives CDR1 GTSNPN, CDR2 SVGIG (reference sequence). This CDR3 contains 13 residues.

The chain uses TRBV7-3 and TRBJ1-2; D is ambiguous. The CDR3 loop spans 15 amino acids. The germline V gene has CDR1 SGHTA and CDR2 FQGTGA. V dropped 3 bases and J dropped 6 bases, with 17 bases sitting between them. The DNA for the CDR3 is TGTGCCAGCAGCTTCGAGACCGCCATTGGGGATGGCTACACCTTC. Protein product: CASSFETAIGDGYTF.

V and J are TRBV29-1 and TRBJ1-2; D remains ambiguous. The germline V gene encodes CDR1 SQVTM and CDR2 ANQGSEA. The CDR3 runs to 11 residues. V shed 4 bases and J shed 9 bases, with 12 bases lying between them. This chain's CDR3 is CSVGSGYSYTF. The CDR3 nucleotides are TGCAGCGTTGGGTCTGGTTATAGCTACACCTTC.

The V call is TRBV7-9, the J call TRBJ1-2; D call uncertain. Germline assignment: CDR1 SEHNR and CDR2 FQNEAQ (reference sequence). With 5 bases removed from V and 1 base from J, the gap between germline ends came to 5 bases. This CDR3 spans 12 amino acids. CDR3 amino acids: CASSNLNYGYTF. The CDR3 DNA sequence: TGTGCCAGCAGCAACCTTAACTATGGCTACACCTTC.

The V call is TRBV2, the J call TRBJ2-2; D gene ambiguous. The V end lost 7 bases, the J end lost 0 bases, and 15 bases lay between the germline ends. Germline V gene data show CDR1 as SNHLY and CDR2 as FYNNEI. The CDR3 runs 16 residues. The CDR3 sequence is CASTVSVPTNTGELFF. CDR3 nucleotide sequence: TGTGCCAGCACTGTTTCGGTACCCACGAACACCGGGGAGCTGTTTTTT.

This CDR3 reads CASSLSRLAKNIQYF. CDR3 in DNA: TGCGCCAGCAGCTTATCTAGGCTAGCCAAAAACATTCAGTACTTC. The genes are TRBV4-3 and TRBJ2-4; no reliable D call. V lost 5 bases, J lost 0 bases, and 11 bases lay in between. Germline loops: CDR1 LGHNA, CDR2 YSLEER. The CDR3 has 15 residues.

The chain is built from TRBV29-1 and TRBJ2-5; D is perhaps TRBD2 (5 bases). The V gene's germline CDR1 is SQVTM and CDR2 ANQGSEA. This CDR3 has 12 residues. Trimming removed 6 bases from V and 5 bases from J, with 13 bases in between. The DNA of the CDR3 is TGCAGCGTGGCCAACCGGAGGGAGACCCAGTACTTC. Translating it yields CSVANRRETQYF.

J is TRBJ2-7 and V is TRBV7-3; 7 nucleotides match TRBD2. With 2 bases clipped from V and 0 bases from J, the junction kept 4 bases outside the gene matches. The CDR3 totals 15 residues. Germline V lookup: CDR1 SGHTA, CDR2 FQGTGA. This CDR3 is CASSLFGGGSYEQYF. The CDR3, as DNA: TGTGCCAGCAGCTTATTCGGCGGGGGCTCCTACGAGCAGTACTTC.

This chain joins TRBV2 and TRBJ1-1, with 8 bases that match TRBD1. With 9 bases clipped from V and 1 base from J, the junction kept 4 bases outside the gene matches. This CDR3 has 13 residues. Germline V gene sequence: CDR1 SNHLY, CDR2 FYNNEI. CDR3: CARTGTGNTEAFF. In DNA form, the CDR3 reads TGTGCCAGAACCGGGACAGGGAACACTGAAGCTTTCTTT. Filled out from reference TRBV2 and TRBJ1-1, the complete variable domain reads EPEVTQTPSHQVTQMGQEVILRCVPISNHLYFYWYRQILGQKVEFLVSFYNNEISEKSEIFDDQFSVERPDGSNFTLKIRSTKLEDSAMYFCARTGTGNTEAFFGQGTRLTVV.

V and J are TRBV27 and TRBJ2-3; D may match TRBD1 or TRBD2 (6 bases each). Germline V gene data show CDR1 as MNHEY and CDR2 as SMNVEV (reference sequence). V was cut by 8 bases and J by 3 bases, with 9 bases left in between. CDR3 size: 12 residues. In nucleotides, the CDR3 is TGTGCCAGCGGAGGGGGGACAGATACGCAGTATTTT. Its protein product is CASGGGTDTQYF.

The V and J genes are TRBV30 and TRBJ1-2, with TRBD1 identical over 9 bases. V lost 3 bases to trimming and J lost 8 bases; unmatched junction nucleotides: 1. Germline CDR1 and CDR2: GTSNPN and SVGIG (reference sequence). There are 11 residues in the CDR3. In nucleotides, the CDR3 is TGTGCCTGGAGGACAGGGGGAGGCTACACCTTC. Translating gives CAWRTGGGYTF.

The CDR3 reads CSVETDNFF. CDR3 coding DNA: TGCAGCGTTGAAACAGACAACTTCTTT. V usage is TRBV29-1 and J usage is TRBJ1-1; D is ambiguous. Germline CDR1 reads SQVTM; CDR2 reads ANQGSEA. Trimming pared 2 bases from V and 14 bases from J, leaving 9 bases between. CDR3 length: 9 residues.

The chain joins TRBV30 to TRBJ2-7; TRBD1 aligns across 7 bases. After removal of 4 bases from V and 0 bases from J, the junction contained 3 bases not matched to a gene. The CDR3 sequence is 13 residues long. Germline lookup yields CDR1 GTSNPN and CDR2 SVGIG (reference sequence). CDR3 in amino acids: CAWTQGTSYEQYF. CDR3 coding DNA: TGTGCCTGGACACAGGGGACCTCCTACGAGCAGTACTTC.